This paragraph reports one T cell receptor beta chain. This clonotype was seen ten or more times. The antigen it binds to is not known. Base quality data are lacking; no much larger clone is found one base away. These data are taken from a study of Graves' ophthalmopathy and Graves' hyperthyroidism listed by TCRdb under 2018. Regarding the complete study: A patient counted as having stable hyperthyroidism if there was no progression to ophthalmopathy within 18 months of follow-up. To tell Graves' ophthalmopathy apart from Graves' hyperthyroidism, and to predict which patients would progress to ophthalmopathy, the study relied on TCR beta repertoire signatures. In roughly 6 hyperthyroidism patients, T-cell repertoires of thyroid tissue and blood were compared. The independent validation cohort included 18 to 20 hyperthyroidism patients plus 17 patients who later progressed from hyperthyroidism to ophthalmopathy. In total, 135 blood samples were TCR-sequenced: under 45 ophthalmopathy, under 85 hyperthyroidism and roughly 17 hyperthyroidism-to-ophthalmopathy patients. Following sampling, methimazole starting at 30 mg daily was administered to hyperthyroidism patients, and high-dose intravenous methylprednisolone was administered to ophthalmopathy patients. To explore V-J signatures that distinguish ophthalmopathy from hyperthyroidism, a discovery set of about a hundred patients was enrolled, made up of 43 with ophthalmopathy and fewer than 60 with stable hyperthyroidism.

For repertoire sequencing, TCR beta CDR3 regions were amplified from RNA transcripts. The first round of RT-PCR was done with HTBI primers and the Qiagen OneStep RT-PCR kit, and was followed by a second round of multiplex PCR, then size selection and purification. Libraries were sequenced on an Illumina HiSeq2000 using paired-end 100 bp reads. The study's processing was this. SOAPnuke was used to process the reads, removing any read that contained adapters or uncalled bases, had a mean Phred below 15, or lacked an exact match to the constant primer or identifier. COPE v1.2.5 was used to merge high-quality paired reads. Each unique nucleotide sequence was treated as a clonotype, and MiTCR v1.1 was used to align the clonotypes to the IMGT TRB V, D and J references. Analysis was restricted to V-J combinations with a frequency above 0.0001, which covered about 99% of repertoires. For each V-J combination, a TCR clonal expansion and chaos score was defined as F50 clonal expansion divided by the chaos observed in the TCRdist matrix. Welch's t-statistics and random forest were used to narrow the features down to over ten V-J combinations, which were then fed into a naive Bayes classifier. The similarity between thyroid and blood repertoires was quantified using the Morisita-Horn index. The public reads were reprocessed in TCRdb via fastp at Q25 and MiXCR, keeping in-frame beta chains. Here each entry gathers all rows of one CDR3 protein and keeps the most common genes and DNA. TCRdb, rather than the study authors, made the V and J calls. This sample comprises around 1.1 million distinct CDR3 sequences, 35% to 40% of them detected only once. Roughly 10% of the sample goes to the ten largest clones.

Patients with hyperthyroidism were aged 18 to 65 years, had been newly diagnosed, and had a disease duration of less than 2 months. Patients with other autoimmune diseases, uncontrolled infections, pregnancy or lactation were excluded. Diagnosis was based on clinical symptoms, serum thyroxine, TRAb, thyroid ultrasound and orbital computed tomography. Trizol reagent was used to extract the total RNA, and its quality was then checked on an Agilent 2100 Bioanalyzer. V gives up 2 bases and J gives up 3 bases, and the segment between their germline ends measures 16 bases. As encoded in the germline V gene (reference sequence), CDR1 is SEHNR while CDR2 is FQNEAQ. Inclusive of the bounding cysteine and phenylalanine, the CDR3 is 16 residues long. Kept here is only the CDR3 DNA, which spans 48 bases and is read in frame from base 1. The full study reports these points: Sample size was not predetermined statistically, and investigators were not blinded to group allocation. Most expanded thyroid clonotypes with a frequency above 0.001 also appeared in blood, which suggests that blood repertoires may reflect the immune response in the thyroid. In validation, the model predicted ophthalmopathy progression with 55% to 71% sensitivity and 72.22% specificity; some 13 predicted patients were CT-confirmed with GO in a median of about 7.1 months. In cross-validation, the 13-signature model distinguished ophthalmopathy from stable hyperthyroidism with about 88% sensitivity and just under 84% specificity, and in the test set the corresponding values were around 78% and 73%.

The chain joins TRBV7-9 to TRBJ1-1; TRBD1 is possibly the D segment (5 matching bases). The sequence derives from an adult man with Graves' hyperthyroidism. Sequenced sample: peripheral blood or thyroid tissue (not recorded which). The CDR3: CASSLLQGPSDTEAFF. The bases read TGTGCCAGCAGCTTATTGCAGGGTCCCTCTGACACTGAAGCTTTCTTT.